This T cell receptor (beta chain) was found in a study of T cells after yellow fever vaccination. The study's findings and limits: Post-booster repertoires again held most primary-vaccination clones (about 96% CD4, 80% to 90% CD8).

From germline, CDR1 is PRHDT and CDR2 FYEKMQ (reference sequence). The CDR3 runs 15 residues. Trimming stripped 7 bases from V and 2 bases from J, with 17 bases between. This clonotype was counted ten times or more. One entry per CDR3 protein results from TCRdb running MiXCR on the 5' RACE reads. Altogether tens of thousands of distinct CDR3 sequences are present, roughly 3.3% being singletons, with the ten largest covering 0.75% to 1%. The sequence came from a man between 18 and 29 years old who received the YFV17D yellow fever vaccine. The starting material was PBMCs, either bulk or a sorted T-cell subset (CD4+, CD8+, memory, or dextramer-sorted; not recorded which), obtained around 45 days after the first yellow fever vaccination. The J gene is TRBJ1-1, the V gene TRBV13, with D maybe TRBD1 (5 bases). CDR3 DNA: TGTGCCAGCAAGGAGCGGCCAAGGGGAAACACTGAAGCTTTCTTT. Its translation: CASKERPRGNTEAFF.